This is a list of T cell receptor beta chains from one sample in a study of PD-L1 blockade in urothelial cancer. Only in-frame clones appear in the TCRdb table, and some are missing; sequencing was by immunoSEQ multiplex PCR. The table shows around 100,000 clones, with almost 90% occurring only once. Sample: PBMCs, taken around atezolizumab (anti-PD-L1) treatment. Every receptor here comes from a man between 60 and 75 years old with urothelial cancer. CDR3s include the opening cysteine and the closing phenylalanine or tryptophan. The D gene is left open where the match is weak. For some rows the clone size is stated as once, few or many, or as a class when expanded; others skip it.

CDR3aa: CASSLLSFGPLEQYF; CDR3nt: TGTGCCAGCAGCTTGTTATCGTTTGGCCCTCTCGAGCAGTACTTC; j_gene: TRBJ2-7; d_gene: NA; abundance: NA; v_gene: TRBV5-4; len: 15
CDR3aa: CASSLAGDRQETQYF; CDR3nt: TGTGCCAGCAGCTTGGCGGGAGACAGACAAGAGACCCAGTACTTC; j_gene: TRBJ2-5; d_gene: NA; abundance: NA; v_gene: TRBV5-4; len: 15
CDR3aa: CASSFRTKDTQYF; CDR3nt: TGTGCCAGCAGCTTCCGGACTAAGGATACGCAGTATTTT; j_gene: TRBJ2-3; d_gene: NA; abundance: NA; v_gene: TRBV7-2; len: 13
CDR3aa: CASSLEDLTLGNTIYF; CDR3nt: TGTGCCAGCAGCTTAGAAGATTTGACACTGGGAAACACCATATATTTT; j_gene: TRBJ1-3; d_gene: NA; abundance: NA; v_gene: TRBV7-9; len: 16
CDR3aa: CASSLAVGLAGGYNELFF; CDR3nt: TGTGCCAGCAGCTTAGCAGTAGGACTAGCGGGAGGTTACAATGAGCTGTTCTTC; j_gene: TRBJ2-1; d_gene: TRBD2; abundance: NA; v_gene: TRBV11-2; len: 18
CDR3aa: CASSVGPGRGAEKSSYNEQFF; CDR3nt: TGTGCCAGCAGCGTAGGTCCTGGGCGGGGGGCGGAGAAAAGCTCCTACAATGAGCAGTTCTTC; j_gene: TRBJ2-1; d_gene: TRBD2; abundance: once; v_gene: TRBV9; len: 21
CDR3aa: CASSHTKGMQFF; CDR3nt: TGCGCCAGCAGCCATACCAAGGGGATGCAGTTCTTC; j_gene: TRBJ2-1; d_gene: NA; abundance: NA; v_gene: TRBV4-3; len: 12
CDR3aa: CASSLTPGQQETQYF; CDR3nt: TGTGCCAGCAGCCTTACACCGGGACAGCAAGAGACCCAGTACTTC; j_gene: TRBJ2-5; d_gene: TRBD1; abundance: NA; v_gene: TRBV7-3; len: 15
CDR3aa: CASSFRGNNEQFF; CDR3nt: TGCGCCAGCAGCTTCAGGGGCAACAATGAGCAGTTCTTC; j_gene: TRBJ2-1; d_gene: NA; abundance: once; v_gene: TRBV5-1; len: 13
CDR3aa: CASTGTGGPDTQYF; CDR3nt: TGTGCCAGTACCGGGACAGGGGGCCCAGATACGCAGTATTTT; j_gene: TRBJ2-3; d_gene: TRBD1; abundance: once; v_gene: TRBV6-1; len: 14
CDR3aa: CASSLSSGSRSENEQFF; CDR3nt: TGTGCCAGCAGTTTATCTAGCGGGAGTAGGTCTGAGAATGAGCAGTTCTTC; j_gene: TRBJ2-1; d_gene: TRBD2; abundance: NA; v_gene: TRBV28; len: 17
CDR3aa: CAWSEFVEKLFF; CDR3nt: TGTGCCTGGAGTGAATTCGTTGAAAAACTGTTTTTT; j_gene: TRBJ1-4; d_gene: NA; abundance: NA; v_gene: TRBV30; len: 12
CDR3aa: CASSFSVRGESGANVLTF; CDR3nt: TGTGCCAGCAGCTTTTCGGTCAGGGGGGAGTCTGGGGCCAACGTCCTGACTTTC; j_gene: TRBJ2-6; d_gene: NA; abundance: NA; v_gene: TRBV5-8; len: 18
CDR3aa: CACTTSGGATDTQYF; CDR3nt: TGTGCCTGCACAACTAGCGGGGGGGCCACAGATACGCAGTATTTT; j_gene: TRBJ2-3; d_gene: TRBD2; abundance: few; v_gene: TRBV30; len: 15
CDR3aa: CASSDAGTGIDTQYF; CDR3nt: TGTGCCAGCAGTGACGCCGGGACAGGGATTGATACGCAGTATTTT; j_gene: TRBJ2-3; d_gene: TRBD1; abundance: NA; v_gene: TRBV6-6; len: 15
CDR3aa: CASSEPPGQGTNTGELFF; CDR3nt: TGTGCCAGCAGTGAACCACCTGGACAGGGGACAAACACCGGGGAGCTGTTTTTT; j_gene: TRBJ2-2; d_gene: TRBD1; abundance: NA; v_gene: TRBV25-1; len: 18
CDR3aa: CASSYFGKRYEQYF; CDR3nt: TGTGCCAGCTCCTACTTCGGGAAAAGATACGAGCAGTACTTC; j_gene: TRBJ2-7; d_gene: NA; abundance: NA; v_gene: TRBV21-1; len: 14
CDR3aa: CASSPGPSGVTQYF; CDR3nt: TGCGCCAGCAGCCCCGGACCAAGCGGGGTGACCCAGTACTTC; j_gene: TRBJ2-5; d_gene: TRBD2; abundance: once; v_gene: TRBV5-1; len: 14
CDR3aa: CAWSASRGQDSNQPQHF; CDR3nt: TGTGCCTGGAGTGCATCCCGGGGACAGGACTCCAATCAGCCCCAGCATTTT; j_gene: TRBJ1-5; d_gene: TRBD1; abundance: NA; v_gene: TRBV30; len: 17
CDR3aa: CASSTPDRNSTDTQYF; CDR3nt: TGTGCCAGCAGCACTCCGGACAGAAATAGCACAGATACGCAGTATTTT; j_gene: TRBJ2-3; d_gene: NA; abundance: once; v_gene: TRBV21-1; len: 16
CDR3aa: CASSPTGLSGANVLTF; CDR3nt: TGTGCCAGCAGTCCTACAGGGCTTTCTGGGGCCAACGTCCTGACTTTC; j_gene: TRBJ2-6; d_gene: NA; abundance: once; v_gene: TRBV28; len: 16
CDR3aa: CAISPGGAESYEQYF; CDR3nt: TGTGCCATCAGCCCAGGGGGCGCCGAATCCTACGAGCAGTACTTC; j_gene: TRBJ2-7; d_gene: TRBD1; abundance: NA; v_gene: TRBV10-3; len: 15
CDR3aa: CASSPGTVSYEQYF; CDR3nt: TGTGCCAGCTCACCCGGGACAGTCTCCTACGAGCAGTACTTC; j_gene: TRBJ2-7; d_gene: TRBD1; abundance: NA; v_gene: TRBV18; len: 14
CDR3aa: CASSVRAGGTHYEQYF; CDR3nt: TGTGCCAGCAGCGTCCGAGCGGGAGGGACACACTACGAGCAGTACTTC; j_gene: TRBJ2-7; d_gene: NA; abundance: NA; v_gene: TRBV21-1; len: 16
CDR3aa: CASSWQAGGHNEQFF; CDR3nt: TGTGCCAGCAGCTGGCAAGCGGGGGGACACAATGAGCAGTTCTTC; j_gene: TRBJ2-1; d_gene: TRBD2; abundance: NA; v_gene: TRBV7-2; len: 15
CDR3aa: CASLRGVGETQYF; CDR3nt: TGTGCCAGCCTTCGGGGGGTAGGGGAGACCCAGTACTTC; j_gene: TRBJ2-5; d_gene: TRBD2; abundance: NA; v_gene: TRBV6-1; len: 13
CDR3aa: CASSLRTGGPYGYTF; CDR3nt: TGCGCCAGCAGCCTCCGGACAGGGGGCCCCTATGGCTACACCTTC; j_gene: TRBJ1-2; d_gene: TRBD1; abundance: NA; v_gene: TRBV4-3; len: 15
CDR3aa: CAISETRTGGRVNQPQHF; CDR3nt: TGTGCCATCAGTGAAACGAGGACAGGGGGCCGGGTCAATCAGCCCCAGCATTTT; j_gene: TRBJ1-5; d_gene: TRBD1; abundance: NA; v_gene: TRBV10-3; len: 18
CDR3aa: CASSLSGTGHNEQFF; CDR3nt: TGTGCCAGCAGTTTATCCGGGACAGGGCACAATGAGCAGTTCTTC; j_gene: TRBJ2-1; d_gene: TRBD1; abundance: NA; v_gene: TRBV28; len: 15
CDR3aa: CATRDMGLATTGELFF; CDR3nt: TGTGCCACCAGAGACATGGGACTAGCGACCACCGGGGAGCTGTTTTTT; j_gene: TRBJ2-2; d_gene: TRBD2; abundance: once; v_gene: TRBV15; len: 16
CDR3aa: CASSPLLAGGPIDTQYF; CDR3nt: TGCGCCAGCAGCCCATTACTAGCGGGAGGGCCAATAGATACGCAGTATTTT; j_gene: TRBJ2-3; d_gene: TRBD2; abundance: once; v_gene: TRBV5-1; len: 17
CDR3aa: CASSQTVEKLFF; CDR3nt: TGTGCCAGCAGCCAGACAGTAGAAAAACTGTTTTTT; j_gene: TRBJ1-4; d_gene: NA; abundance: NA; v_gene: TRBV28; len: 12
CDR3aa: CASSTGLAGGPEETQYF; CDR3nt: TGTGCCAGCAGCACGGGACTAGCGGGAGGACCCGAAGAGACCCAGTACTTC; j_gene: TRBJ2-5; d_gene: TRBD2; abundance: NA; v_gene: TRBV5-4; len: 17
CDR3aa: CASSLGARETQYF; CDR3nt: TGTGCCAGCAGCTTAGGGGCTCGGGAGACCCAGTACTTC; j_gene: TRBJ2-5; d_gene: NA; abundance: NA; v_gene: TRBV7-9; len: 13
CDR3aa: CASSSGQDSAGQYF; CDR3nt: TGTGCCAGCAGTTCGGGACAGGACTCAGCCGGGCAGTACTTC; j_gene: TRBJ2-7; d_gene: TRBD1; abundance: NA; v_gene: TRBV7-2; len: 14
CDR3aa: CASSWGQADTQYF; CDR3nt: TGCGCCAGCAGCTGGGGACAGGCAGATACGCAGTATTTT; j_gene: TRBJ2-3; d_gene: TRBD1; abundance: NA; v_gene: TRBV5-1; len: 13
CDR3aa: CASSLKASGRADTGELFF; CDR3nt: TGCGCCAGCAGCTTGAAAGCTAGCGGGAGGGCCGACACCGGGGAGCTGTTTTTT; j_gene: TRBJ2-2; d_gene: TRBD2; abundance: NA; v_gene: TRBV5-1; len: 18
CDR3aa: CASTITGSSEKLFF; CDR3nt: TGTGCCAGTACCATAACGGGAAGCTCCGAAAAACTGTTTTTT; j_gene: TRBJ1-4; d_gene: NA; abundance: NA; v_gene: TRBV19; len: 14
CDR3aa: CSGTGLTDTQYF; CDR3nt: TGCAGCGGAACAGGGCTCACAGATACGCAGTATTTT; j_gene: TRBJ2-3; d_gene: NA; abundance: NA; v_gene: TRBV29-1; len: 12
CDR3aa: CASRDNLYEQYF; CDR3nt: TGTGCCAGCAGGGACAATCTCTACGAGCAGTACTTC; j_gene: TRBJ2-7; d_gene: NA; abundance: many; v_gene: TRBV6-1; len: 12
CDR3aa: CASGLEGQGYNEQFF; CDR3nt: TGTGCTAGTGGTTTGGAGGGACAGGGGTACAATGAGCAGTTCTTC; j_gene: TRBJ2-1; d_gene: TRBD1; abundance: NA; v_gene: TRBV12-5; len: 15
CDR3aa: CASSMGTGAIYGYTF; CDR3nt: TGTGCCAGTAGCATGGGGACAGGGGCTATCTATGGCTACACCTTC; j_gene: TRBJ1-2; d_gene: TRBD1; abundance: NA; v_gene: TRBV19; len: 15
CDR3aa: CASSIDMQGRYSNQPQHF; CDR3nt: TGTGCCAGTAGTATAGATATGCAGGGTCGGTATAGCAATCAGCCCCAGCATTTT; j_gene: TRBJ1-5; d_gene: NA; abundance: NA; v_gene: TRBV19; len: 18
CDR3aa: CASTALQGSRLSEAFF; CDR3nt: TGTGCCAGTACCGCACTACAGGGTTCGAGACTTTCGGAAGCTTTCTTT; j_gene: TRBJ1-1; d_gene: NA; abundance: NA; v_gene: TRBV19; len: 16
CDR3aa: CASSPRGQDYGYTF; CDR3nt: TGCGCCAGCAGCCCCAGGGGACAAGACTATGGCTACACCTTC; j_gene: TRBJ1-2; d_gene: NA; abundance: NA; v_gene: TRBV4-1; len: 14
CDR3aa: CASSPGTSGSWGTDTQYF; CDR3nt: TGTGCCAGCAGTCCCGGGACTAGCGGGAGCTGGGGCACAGATACGCAGTATTTT; j_gene: TRBJ2-3; d_gene: TRBD2; abundance: NA; v_gene: TRBV28; len: 18
CDR3aa: CASSSGGLAGGSTDTQYF; CDR3nt: TGCGCCAGCAGCTCGGGGGGATTAGCGGGAGGAAGCACAGATACGCAGTATTTT; j_gene: TRBJ2-3; d_gene: TRBD2; abundance: NA; v_gene: TRBV5-1; len: 18
CDR3aa: CASSLQGLSTDTQYF; CDR3nt: TGTGCCAGCAGCCTGCAGGGGTTAAGCACAGATACGCAGTATTTT; j_gene: TRBJ2-3; d_gene: NA; abundance: NA; v_gene: TRBV5-6; len: 15
CDR3aa: CASSPNRGRETQYF; CDR3nt: TGTGCCAGCTCACCTAACAGGGGCCGGGAGACCCAGTACTTC; j_gene: TRBJ2-5; d_gene: TRBD1; abundance: once; v_gene: TRBV18; len: 14